What follows are 29 T cell receptor beta chains derived from one specimen sequenced in a study of T-cell reconstitution after alpha-beta-depleted transplantation in children. Molecular barcoding with unique molecular identifiers was used for the TCRbeta library. TCRdb re-called the PCR reads through MiXCR, storing one row per CDR3 protein. This sample has about 360,000 distinct CDR3 sequences; 13% occur once, and the top ten carry 4.3%. The sample here was PBMCs, taken from the stem cell graft. The receptors were gathered from a human donor who donated a stem cell graft to a child with Fanconi anemia.

The chain uses TRBV6-1 and TRBJ2-7, with 11 bases aligning to TRBD2. V shed 7 bases and J 5 bases; nucleotides not matched to a gene: 7. The CDR3 is made up of 14 amino acids. The germline gives CDR1 MNHNS, CDR2 SASEGT. CDR3 nucleotides: TGTGCCAGCATGATAGCGGGGGGGCGGAACGAGCAGTACTTC. Translation: CASMIAGGRNEQYF.

This clonotype was seen a few times. The chain couples TRBV7-2 to TRBJ1-1; D gene ambiguous. V gave up 1 base and J gave up 5 bases, with 8 bases separating them. Germline V lookup: CDR1 SGHTA, CDR2 FQGNSA. There are 13 residues in the CDR3. The CDR3, as DNA: TGTGCCAGCAGCTTAGTGGCGGAAACTGAAGCTTTCTTT. This sequence encodes CASSLVAETEAFF.

This clonotype was observed many times. The V call is TRBV20-1, the J call TRBJ1-6; 7 nucleotides match TRBD1. The germline CDR1 and CDR2 sequences are DFQATT and SNEGSKA (reference sequence). The CDR3 consists of 15 residues. V dropped 1 base and J dropped 17; count of bases not matched to a gene: 17. The CDR3 region has the DNA TGCAGTGCTAGAGCGGACAGGTTGAGTTATTCACCGGTCCACTTT. This gives the protein CSARADRLSYSPVHF.

This clonotype was counted only a few times. This chain's CDR3 is CASRQEELNTEAFF. CDR3 coding DNA: TGCGCCAGCAGACAAGAAGAGTTGAACACTGAAGCTTTCTTT. The J gene is TRBJ1-1, the V gene TRBV5-1; D gene uncertain. CDR1 SGHRS and CDR2 YFSETQ come from the germline V gene. Trimming removed 5 bases from V and 0 bases from J, with 11 bases in between. CDR3 size: 14 residues.

This clonotype was observed a few times. The chain employs TRBV20-1 and TRBJ1-1; 7 bases fit TRBD1. Trimming at V came to 4 bases and at J to 3 bases, leaving 5 bases not matched to a gene. This CDR3 has 13 residues. The germline gives CDR1 DFQATT, CDR2 SNEGSKA (reference sequence). CDR3 nucleotide sequence: TGCAGTGCTACAGGGGGGAGGTACACTGAAGCTTTCTTT. Its protein product is CSATGGRYTEAFF.

This clonotype was detected a few times. The chain joins TRBV28 to TRBJ2-3; 9 bases are shared with TRBD1. Germline V gene sequence: CDR1 MDHEN, CDR2 SYDVKM. The CDR3 sequence is 15 residues long. V lost 5 bases to trimming and J lost 3 bases; unmatched junction nucleotides: 6. The chain's CDR3 is CASSRTGGWTDTQYF. The CDR3 DNA follows: TGTGCCAGCAGTCGAACAGGGGGCTGGACAGATACGCAGTATTTT.

In its sample, this clonotype was seen a few times. The chain is built from TRBV5-5 and TRBJ2-5, with 7 bases that match TRBD1. CDR1 is SGHKS, CDR2 YYEKEE, per germline (reference sequence). The CDR3 extends over 15 amino acids. V shed 2 bases and J 5 bases; nucleotides not matched to a gene: 9. In DNA form, the CDR3 reads TGTGCCAGCAGCTTTTCCGGGACAGAGTATGAGACCCAGTACTTC. Its translation is CASSFSGTEYETQYF.

This clonotype was recorded a few times. V gene TRBV10-3 combines with J gene TRBJ2-5; the match to TRBD1 covers 10 bases. The germline V gene encodes CDR1 ENHRY and CDR2 SYGVKD. The V and J ends lost 10 bases and 4 bases, in that order; junction bases with no gene match: 9. This CDR3 is built from 14 residues. The CDR3 DNA reads TGTGCCAGCTCCGGGACAGGGGTTGGAGAGACCCAGTACTTC. Translation gives CASSGTGVGETQYF.

In its sample, this clonotype was seen a few times. The V call is TRBV19, the J call TRBJ1-1, with 9 bases fitting TRBD1. Germline V CDR1 and CDR2: LNHDA, SQIVND (reference sequence). V shed 9 bases, J shed 3 bases, and the junction held 5 bases outside the gene matches. This CDR3 spans 13 amino acids. The CDR3 nucleotides are TGTGCCAGCGGACAGGGGCATTACACTGAAGCTTTCTTT. Translated, it gives CASGQGHYTEAFF.

This clonotype has ten or more counts. The rearrangement uses TRBV5-5 and TRBJ2-2; D unclear. This CDR3 contains 13 residues. The ends were cut back, 1 base at V and 6 bases at J, with 7 bases in the middle. Germline loops: CDR1 SGHKS, CDR2 YYEKEE (reference sequence). CDR3 sequence: CASSLWVPGELFF. The CDR3 nucleotides are TGTGCCAGCAGCTTGTGGGTGCCCGGGGAGCTGTTTTTT.

This clonotype showed up many times. The CDR3 DNA sequence: TGTGCCAGCAGCTTAGATAAGACAGGTTACGGGGAGCTGTTTTTT. It translates to CASSLDKTGYGELFF. This chain connects TRBV7-8 to TRBJ2-2; tentatively, D is TRBD1 (6 bases). CDR1 SGHVS and CDR2 FQNEAQ come from the germline V gene. This CDR3 is 15 amino acids long. V was cut by 1 base and J by 7 bases, with 13 bases left in between.

The CDR3 is CASSIPISGVLNTEAFF. DNA of the CDR3: TGTGCCAGCAGCATACCTATTTCGGGGGTCCTCAACACTGAAGCTTTCTTT. This rearrangement joins TRBV7-2 to TRBJ1-1, with D possibly matching TRBD1 (5 bases). The CDR3 is 17 residues long. Germline loops: CDR1 SGHTA, CDR2 FQGNSA. Deletions cut 5 bases from V and 2 bases from J, with 21 bases between. Combining the CDR3 with reference TRBV7-2 and TRBJ1-1 gives the whole variable domain GAGVSQSPSNKVTEKGKDVELRCDPISGHTALYWYRQSLGQGLEFLIYFQGNSAPDKSGLPSDRFSAERTGGSVSTLTIQRTQQEDSAVYLCASSIPISGVLNTEAFFGQGTRLTVV.

This clonotype was recorded at least ten times. The chain couples TRBV7-8 to TRBJ1-5; D possibly corresponds to TRBD1 (5 bases). Germline assignment: CDR1 SGHVS and CDR2 FQNEAQ. This CDR3 has 17 residues. V was pared by 3 bases and J by 0 bases, with 15 bases between. The CDR3 region is CASSFWTMSYSNQPQHF. CDR3 sequence (DNA): TGTGCCAGCAGCTTCTGGACAATGTCATATAGCAATCAGCCCCAGCATTTT.

This clonotype was seen many times. This chain links TRBV7-2 with TRBJ1-1; a weak D match, TRBD1 (5 bases). Trimming removed 0 bases at V and 1 base at J, with 9 bases between. The CDR3 runs to 15 residues. Germline loops: CDR1 SGHTA, CDR2 FQGNSA. The CDR3 protein is CASSLAGLGNTEAFF. The DNA for the CDR3 is TGTGCCAGCAGCTTAGCGGGGCTAGGGAACACTGAAGCTTTCTTT.

This clonotype has more than one count but fewer than ten. The J gene is TRBJ1-1, the V gene TRBV29-1; no clear D gene. Germline CDR1 SQVTM, CDR2 ANQGSEA. This CDR3 has 9 residues. V was trimmed by 3 bases and J by 11 bases, leaving 7 bases between them. CDR3 DNA: TGCAGCGTTGATTCCGGGGCTTTCTTT. Its translation is CSVDSGAFF.

This clonotype was seen many times. CDR3: CASREMPGTTGELFF. DNA for the CDR3: TGTGCCAGCCGAGAAATGCCCGGGACGACCGGGGAGCTGTTTTTT. The genes are TRBV28 and TRBJ2-2, with D possibly being TRBD1 or TRBD2 (5 bases each). V was pared by 8 bases and J by 5 bases, with 18 bases between. Germline V CDR1 and CDR2: MDHEN, SYDVKM. The CDR3 length is 15 residues.

This clonotype was seen many times. The rearrangement uses TRBV5-5 and TRBJ2-3, with D perhaps TRBD1 (6 bases). V lost 2 bases, J lost 2 bases, and 12 bases lay in between. The germline V gene encodes CDR1 SGHKS and CDR2 YYEKEE (reference sequence). This CDR3 has 15 residues. The DNA of the CDR3 is TGTGCCAGCAGCTTCACCGGGACAATCACAGATACGCAGTATTTT. This encodes CASSFTGTITDTQYF.

This rearrangement joins TRBV5-5 to TRBJ1-4; D might be TRBD1 (6 bases). The CDR3 is 17 amino acids. Trimming took 1 base from V and 4 from J, leaving 17 bases between them. Germline lookup yields CDR1 SGHKS and CDR2 YYEKEE (reference sequence). The CDR3 reads CASSLSRGVSFNEKLFF. CDR3 in DNA: TGTGCCAGCAGCTTGTCCAGGGGAGTATCTTTTAATGAAAAACTGTTTTTT. The full variable domain, in which reference TRBV5-5 and TRBJ1-4 provide the parts outside the CDR3, is DAGVTQSPTHLIKTRGQQVTLRCSPISGHKSVSWYQQVLGQGPQFIFQYYEKEERGRGNFPDRFSARQFPNYSSELNVNALLLGDSALYLCASSLSRGVSFNEKLFFGSGTQLSVL.

This clonotype was seen at least ten times. The rearrangement links TRBV7-2 to TRBJ2-3; either TRBD1 or TRBD2 may supply D (5 bases each). With 2 bases removed from V and 10 bases from J, the gap between germline ends came to 13 bases. In germline, CDR1 is SGHTA, CDR2 FQGNSA. The CDR3 totals 13 residues. CDR3 protein: CASSLRPGRAQYF. The CDR3, as DNA: TGTGCCAGCAGCTTAAGACCGGGGCGGGCGCAGTATTTT.

Points on this clonotype: A much more abundant neighbour one base away suggests this may be a read error. The genes are TRBV6-2 or TRBV6-3 and TRBJ2-2; D not certain. Trimming removed 6 bases at V and 6 bases at J, with 14 bases between. CDR3 length: 14 residues. From germline, CDR1 is MNHEY and CDR2 SVGEGT. The CDR3, as DNA: TGTGCCAGCAGGCCAACTGTGCAGTCCGGGGAGCTGTTTTTT. Amino acid sequence: CASRPTVQSGELFF.

V is TRBV4-1 and J is TRBJ1-1; weak D call: TRBD1 (6 bases). There are 17 residues in the CDR3. Germline lookup yields CDR1 MGHRA and CDR2 YSYEKL. The V and J ends lost 1 base and 4 bases respectively, with 19 bases between them. The CDR3 loop reads CASSQGWQGTWSTEAFF. CDR3 bases: TGCGCCAGCAGCCAAGGTTGGCAGGGGACGTGGAGCACTGAAGCTTTCTTT.

V is TRBV29-1 and J is TRBJ2-7; 9 bases fit TRBD1. J gave up 3 bases and V 6 bases, and 9 bases lay outside the gene matches. The CDR3 extends over 14 amino acids. Germline CDR1 is SQVTM and CDR2 is ANQGSEA. Here the CDR3 DNA reads TGCAGCGTAGTCACAGGGGGCATAGGCTACGAGCAGTACTTC. It encodes CSVVTGGIGYEQYF.

This clonotype has a handful of counts. V usage is TRBV12-3 or TRBV12-4 and J usage is TRBJ1-6; the match to TRBD1 covers 8 bases. V lost 4 bases to trimming and J lost 6 bases; unmatched junction nucleotides: 2. CDR3 length: 14 residues. CDR3 protein: CASSYDRGNSPLHF. The CDR3 DNA reads TGTGCCAGCAGTTACGACAGGGGTAATTCACCCCTCCACTTT.

This clonotype has ten or more counts. This may be a read error: a much more frequent sequence differs by one nucleotide. The chain uses TRBV5-1 and TRBJ2-1, with D unclear. V was pared by 0 bases and J by 5 bases, with 6 bases between. Germline loops: CDR1 SGHRS, CDR2 YFSETQ. The CDR3 runs 13 residues. Written as DNA, the CDR3 is TGCGCCAGCAGCTTGGCCACCGACAATGAGCAGTTCTTC. Translating it yields CASSLATDNEQFF. Complete variable domain (other parts from reference TRBV5-1 and TRBJ2-1): KAGVTQTPRYLIKTRGQQVTLSCSPISGHRSVSWYQQTPGQGLQFLFEYFSETQRNKGNFPGRFSGRQFSNSRSEMNVSTLELGDSALYLCASSLATDNEQFFGPGTRLTVL.

V usage is TRBV6-1 and J usage is TRBJ2-3; the match to TRBD2 covers 8 bases. Unmatched junction bases numbered 10, after V lost 5 bases and J lost 6 bases. CDR1 is MNHNS and CDR2 is SASEGT in the germline V gene. The CDR3 runs to 15 residues. The CDR3 DNA reads as TGTGCCAGCAGTCCCCGGGGGGGGGCGCGCGATACGCAGTATTTT. This gives the protein CASSPRGGARDTQYF.

The J gene is TRBJ1-1, the V gene TRBV30; maybe TRBD1 (5 bases). This CDR3 has 14 residues. Trimming took 7 bases from V and 4 from J, leaving 19 bases between them. Germline loops: CDR1 GTSNPN, CDR2 SVGIG (reference sequence). The CDR3 region has the DNA TGTGCCTACGACCCGTACCACGGGGCCACTGAAGCTTTCTTT. It codes for CAYDPYHGATEAFF.

V and J are TRBV3-1 and TRBJ2-7; the match to TRBD1 covers 9 bases. After removal of 8 bases from V and 5 bases from J, the junction contained 10 bases not matched to a gene. Germline values: CDR1 LGHDT, CDR2 YNNKEL (reference sequence). The CDR3 is made up of 14 amino acids. The CDR3 bases are TGTGCCAGCGCTCCGGGACAGGGTCCCGACGAGCAGTACTTC. Translating gives CASAPGQGPDEQYF.

This clonotype was counted at least ten times. The chain joins TRBV5-4 to TRBJ2-1; D may be TRBD2 (7 bases). Trimming left V 4 bases short and J 5 bases short, with 13 bases between. Germline V CDR1 and CDR2: SGHNT, YYREEE (reference sequence). The CDR3 covers 14 residues. Here the CDR3 reads CASSRGGLNNEQFF. CDR3 sequence (DNA): TGTGCCAGCAGCAGGGGGGGACTTAACAATGAGCAGTTCTTC.

This clonotype was found many times. The chain uses TRBV6-1 and TRBJ2-3, with TRBD1 as a possible D gene (5 bases). The V end lost 4 bases, the J end lost 4 bases, and 24 bases lay between the germline ends. The germline gives CDR1 MNHNS, CDR2 SASEGT. The CDR3 contains 18 residues. The CDR3 region is CASSGAIRYRISSDTQYF. The CDR3 bases are TGTGCCAGCAGTGGGGCAATTAGGTACAGGATCTCGTCAGATACGCAGTATTTT.